One sample yielded the 20 T cell receptor beta chains listed below, sequenced in a study of cytomegalovirus exposure and HLA in healthy donors. Both 60 Vbeta primers and 13 Jbeta primers went into the PCR. Assay: immunoSEQ multiplex PCR; the TCRdb copy retains only in-frame clones and omits some. This sample has tens of thousands of clones, with roughly 73% found just once. The specimen sequenced was PBMCs. These receptors were taken from a woman in her thirties or forties in good health and CMV-seronegative.

The rearrangement joins TRBV30 to TRBJ1-2; weak D call: TRBD1 (5 bases). V shed 4 bases and J shed 4 bases, with 19 bases lying between them. CDR1 is GTSNPN, CDR2 SVGIG, per germline (reference sequence). CDR3 length equals 15 residues. In DNA, the CDR3 is TGTGCCTGGACTGGGGACCTCCCAGCGGGCTATGGCTACACCTTC. It yields the protein CAWTGDLPAGYGYTF.

This clone was counted only a few times. The chain has TRBV5-6 and TRBJ1-5; 8 positions agree with TRBD1. The trim removed 4 bases at V and 0 bases at J, leaving 9 bases unmatched. Germline values: CDR1 SGHDT, CDR2 YYEEEE. The CDR3 runs 17 residues. The CDR3 spells CASSLGQDPNSNQPQHF. In DNA, the CDR3 is TGTGCCAGCAGCCTGGGACAGGACCCAAATAGCAATCAGCCCCAGCATTTT. Looking up the rest from reference TRBV5-6 and TRBJ1-5 gives the full variable domain: DAGVTQSPTHLIKTRGQQVTLRCSPKSGHDTVSWYQQALGQGPQFIFQYYEEEERQRGNFPDRFSGHQFPNYSSELNVNALLLGDSALYLCASSLGQDPNSNQPQHFGDGTRLSIL.

The rearrangement links TRBV7-3 to TRBJ2-2, with D unclear. CDR1 and CDR2 from the germline V gene are SGHTA and FQGTGA. This CDR3 has 14 residues. The V end lost 5 bases, the J end lost 6 bases, and 13 bases lay between the germline ends. The CDR3 sequence is CASSPKAVAGELFF. The CDR3 coding sequence is TGTGCCAGCAGCCCCAAAGCCGTAGCCGGGGAGCTGTTTTTT.

This rearrangement joins TRBV29-1 to TRBJ2-5; a weak D match, TRBD1 (6 bases). The CDR3 loop spans 12 amino acids. The V gene's germline CDR1 is SQVTM and CDR2 ANQGSEA. The V end was cut by 8 bases, the J end by 5 bases, with 15 bases between. The CDR3 reads CSTGNLGETQYF. CDR3 sequence (DNA): TGCAGCACAGGGAACCTAGGGGAGACCCAGTACTTC.

The J gene is TRBJ2-1, the V gene TRBV19; D is unresolved. Trimming took 6 bases from V and 0 from J, leaving 9 bases between them. CDR3 length equals 14 residues. Per the germline V gene, CDR1 is LNHDA and CDR2 is SQIVND (reference sequence). CDR3 nucleotides: TGTGCCAGTAGAGAGGTAAACTCCTACAATGAGCAGTTCTTC. It yields the protein CASREVNSYNEQFF. The entire variable domain, with the rest obtained from reference TRBV19 and TRBJ2-1, is as follows: DGGITQSPKYLFRKEGQNVTLSCEQNLNHDAMYWYRQDPGQGLRLIYYSQIVNDFQKGDIAEGYSVSREKKESFPLTVTSAQKNPTAFYLCASREVNSYNEQFFGPGTRLTVL.

A few counts support this clone. This sequence joins TRBV5-1 and TRBJ2-2; 7 bases are a match to TRBD2. V lost 3 bases to trimming and J lost 2 bases; unmatched junction nucleotides: 4. Germline V gene data show CDR1 as SGHRS and CDR2 as YFSETQ. The CDR3 has 15 amino acids. The chain's CDR3 is CASSSSGLNTGELFF. CDR3 in DNA: TGCGCCAGCAGCTCCTCGGGACTAAACACCGGGGAGCTGTTTTTT.

The chain has TRBV5-1 and TRBJ1-1, with D perhaps TRBD1 (5 bases). Germline loops: CDR1 SGHRS, CDR2 YFSETQ. The V gene lost 0 bases and the J gene lost 5 bases, with 23 bases spanning the gap. The CDR3 runs 18 residues. CDR3 nucleotides: TGCGCCAGCAGCTTGGAGAGGGCCCGTCGGGGGTTCGGAACTGAAGCTTTCTTT. Translated: CASSLERARRGFGTEAFF.

This clone was seen a few times. This chain connects TRBV7-6 to TRBJ1-2; D is unresolved. Germline V gene data show CDR1 as SGHVS and CDR2 as FNYEAQ. The CDR3 spans 17 residues. V lost 5 bases, J lost 4 bases, and 23 bases lay in between. CDR3 nucleotides: TGTGCCAGCAGCCCAGCGGCTTACCTTAACCGCTTCTATGGCTACACCTTC. Translated, it gives CASSPAAYLNRFYGYTF. The complete variable domain, with remaining parts taken from reference TRBV7-6 and TRBJ1-2, reads GAGVSQSPRYKVTKRGQDVALRCDPISGHVSLYWYRQALGQGPEFLTYFNYEAQQDKSGLPNDRFSAERPEGSISTLTIQRTEQRDSAMYRCASSPAAYLNRFYGYTFGSGTRLTVV.

In this sample, this clone turned up once. The genes are TRBV6-1 and TRBJ2-7, with TRBD1 identical over 10 bases. CDR1 and CDR2 (germline): MNHNS, SASEGT. The V and J ends lost 0 bases and 4 bases, in that order; junction bases with no gene match: 12. The CDR3 is 18 amino acids. CDR3 sequence reads: CASSEAVEAGQGIYEQYF. Written as DNA, the CDR3 is TGTGCCAGCAGTGAAGCAGTCGAGGCGGGACAGGGGATTTACGAGCAGTACTTC.

The gene calls are TRBV14 and TRBJ1-4, with D tentatively TRBD1 (6 bases). Deletions cut 1 base from V and 0 bases from J, with 12 bases between. The CDR3 has 17 amino acids. CDR1 and CDR2 (germline): SGHDN, FVKESK. In nucleotides, the CDR3 is TGTGCCAGCAGCCAAGTCGCAGGGGTCACAACTAATGAAAAACTGTTTTTT. Protein sequence: CASSQVAGVTTNEKLFF. The full variable domain, in which reference TRBV14 and TRBJ1-4 provide the parts outside the CDR3, is EAGVTQFPSHSVIEKGQTVTLRCDPISGHDNLYWYRRVMGKEIKFLLHFVKESKQDESGMPNNRFLAERTGGTYSTLKVQPAELEDSGVYFCASSQVAGVTTNEKLFFGSGTQLSVL.

The gene calls are TRBV5-6 and TRBJ1-4; D not certain. The CDR3 runs to 13 residues. V gave up 3 bases and J gave up 8 bases, with 11 bases separating them. Germline CDR1 SGHDT, CDR2 YYEEEE. CDR3 in amino acids: CASSSGAGEKLFF. CDR3 nucleotide sequence: TGTGCCAGCAGCTCCGGAGCCGGGGAAAAACTGTTTTTT.

The chain recombines TRBV14 with TRBJ1-2; the D is unclear. This CDR3 region has 13 residues. The V end lost 0 bases, the J end lost 4 bases, and 6 bases lay between the germline ends. In germline, CDR1 is SGHDN, CDR2 FVKESK. The CDR3 loop is CASSQDTSYGYTF. The CDR3 DNA sequence: TGTGCCAGCAGCCAAGACACCAGCTATGGCTACACCTTC. Full variable domain (rest looked up from reference TRBV14 and TRBJ1-2): EAGVTQFPSHSVIEKGQTVTLRCDPISGHDNLYWYRRVMGKEIKFLLHFVKESKQDESGMPNNRFLAERTGGTYSTLKVQPAELEDSGVYFCASSQDTSYGYTFGSGTRLTVV.

V gene TRBV9 combines with J gene TRBJ1-1; a weak D match, TRBD1 (5 bases). The CDR3 extends over 13 amino acids. The germline V gene has CDR1 SGDLS and CDR2 YYNGEE. The ends were cut back, 2 bases at V and 3 bases at J, with 8 bases in the middle. CDR3 DNA: TGTGCCAGCAGCGTCGCGGGGGACACTGAAGCTTTCTTT. This sequence encodes CASSVAGDTEAFF. Full variable domain (missing parts from reference TRBV9 and TRBJ1-1): DSGVTQTPKHLITATGQRVTLRCSPRSGDLSVYWYQQSLDQGLQFLIQYYNGEERAKGNILERFSAQQFPDLHSELNLSSLELGDSALYFCASSVAGDTEAFFGQGTRLTVV.

The chain employs TRBV5-4 and TRBJ1-2, with 9 bases matching TRBD1. From germline, CDR1 is SGHNT and CDR2 YYREEE (reference sequence). There are 15 residues in the CDR3. J was trimmed by 4 bases and V by 4 bases; bases with no gene match: 8. Written as DNA, the CDR3 is TGTGCCAGCAGCCGCGGGACAGGGAATGGCTATGGCTACACCTTC. It translates to CASSRGTGNGYGYTF.

The chain carries TRBV18 and TRBJ1-3; D unresolved. This CDR3 comprises 16 residues. Trimming stripped 5 bases from V and 2 bases from J, with 16 bases between. Germline lookup yields CDR1 KGHSH and CDR2 LQKENI. DNA for the CDR3: TGTGCCAGCTCATCCACTAGGCCCCCCGCTGGAAACACCATATATTTT. This gives the protein CASSSTRPPAGNTIYF.

This chain connects TRBV7-9 to TRBJ2-1; 8 nucleotides agree with TRBD1. Germline CDR1 and CDR2: SEHNR and FQNEAQ (reference sequence). V dropped 1 base and J dropped 9; count of bases not matched to a gene: 8. This CDR3 contains 15 residues. The CDR3 sequence is CASSLDLTDRGEQFF. CDR3 DNA sequence: TGTGCCAGCAGCTTAGACCTAACCGACAGGGGTGAGCAGTTCTTC.

V is TRBV10-1 and J is TRBJ2-7, with D possibly TRBD2 on 6 matching bases. The CDR3 extends over 14 amino acids. Germline V gene data show CDR1 as WNHNN and CDR2 as SYGVQD (reference sequence). The ends were cut back, 11 bases at V and 2 bases at J, with 19 bases in the middle. The CDR3 DNA reads as TGCGCCCCCGAGGGCGGGGACCGAACCTACGAGCAGTACTTC. Its protein product is CAPEGGDRTYEQYF.

V usage is TRBV21-1 and J usage is TRBJ1-5; the D segment call TRBD1 is taken from the table without a DNA check. TRBV21-1 is a pseudogene segment. The CDR3 covers 17 residues. The DNA for the CDR3 is TGTGCCAGCACCCCACTAGTCCAGGGACAACTTTGCCAGCCCCAGCATTTT. Translating it yields CASTPLVQGQLCQPQHF.

This chain connects TRBV13 to TRBJ1-2, with D possibly matching TRBD1 (6 bases). Per germline, CDR1 PRHDT and CDR2 FYEKMQ (reference sequence). Trimming took 2 bases from V and 4 from J, leaving 11 bases between them. The CDR3 has 14 amino acids. This CDR3 is CASSLWARGYGYTF. The CDR3 DNA reads TGTGCCAGCAGCTTATGGGCCAGGGGCTATGGCTACACCTTC.

CDR3 nucleotide sequence: TGTGCCAGCAGCTTTGGAACAGGGGGCTACGAGCAGTACTTC. This translates into CASSFGTGGYEQYF. The chain employs TRBV5-8 and TRBJ2-7; 8 bases are shared with TRBD1. The CDR3 spans 14 residues. From germline, CDR1 is SGHTS and CDR2 YDEGEE. Trimming removed 2 bases from V and 3 bases from J; junction bases left unmatched: 4.